One T cell receptor beta chain is described in this entry. The DNA input per sorted-subset replicate PCR was 200 to 250 ng, corresponding to roughly 30,000 T cell genomes. Assay used: immunoSEQ multiplex PCR; TCRdb lists only in-frame clones, some missing. The table records around 2.1 million clones, 90% to 96% of them present only once. This record comes from a study of shared clonotypes between healthy human individuals. Trimming shortened V by 4 bases and J by 2 bases, and 8 bases separated the two germline ends. This CDR3 has 12 amino acids. Per germline, CDR1 GTSNPN and CDR2 SVGIG (reference sequence).

The receptor was derived from a young man in good health. The J gene is TRBJ1-2, the V gene TRBV30, with no clear D. Material for sequencing was naive CD4+ T cells sorted from blood. Stated subset: CD45RA+ positively selected. The CDR3 DNA is TGTGCCTGGACCGACAAGAACTATGGCTACACCTTC. Translation gives CAWTDKNYGYTF.